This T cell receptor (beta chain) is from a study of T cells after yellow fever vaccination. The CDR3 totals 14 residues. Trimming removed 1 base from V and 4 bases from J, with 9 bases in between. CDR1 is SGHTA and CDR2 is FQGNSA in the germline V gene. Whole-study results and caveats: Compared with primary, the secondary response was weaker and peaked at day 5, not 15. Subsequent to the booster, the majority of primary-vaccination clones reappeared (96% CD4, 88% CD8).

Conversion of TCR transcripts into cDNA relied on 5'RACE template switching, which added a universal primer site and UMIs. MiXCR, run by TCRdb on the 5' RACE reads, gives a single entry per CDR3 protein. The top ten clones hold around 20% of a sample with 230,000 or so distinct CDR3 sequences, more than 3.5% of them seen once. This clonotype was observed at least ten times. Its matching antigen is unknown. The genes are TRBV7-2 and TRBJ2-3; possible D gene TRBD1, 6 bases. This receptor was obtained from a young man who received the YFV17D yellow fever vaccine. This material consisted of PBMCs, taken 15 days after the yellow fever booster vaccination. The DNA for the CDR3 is TGTGCCAGCAGCTTAGTAAAGGGGGCAGATACGCAGTATTTT. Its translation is CASSLVKGADTQYF.